The rows below give T cell receptor beta chains drawn from one sample of a study of blood T cell repertoires in COVID-19. Clones were sequenced by immunoSEQ multiplex PCR, and TCRdb holds only the in-frame ones, with some missing. This sample has around 140,000 clones, with approximately 80% found just once. Source material: peripheral blood. The receptors originated from a woman between 55 and 75 years old with active or convalescent COVID-19. The CDR3 runs from the conserved cysteine through the conserved F or W. The D gene is left open where the match is weak. Rows may omit the clone size; those that give it use once, few, many or a size class.

v_call	j_call	clone_size	cdr3_length	d_call	cdr3_nt	cdr3_aa
TRBV30	TRBJ1-5	.	17	.	TGTGCCTGGATAGATCCGGGACTGCACTATAGCAATCAGCCCCAGCATTTT	CAWIDPGLHYSNQPQHF
TRBV27	TRBJ1-6	once	15	.	TGTGCCAGCAGTTTGTACCTTGAGGGAAATTCACCCCTCCACTTT	CASSLYLEGNSPLHF
TRBV5-1	TRBJ2-2	.	16	.	TGCGCCAGCAGCTTCTCGCTAGGGTCGGGACACGGGGAGCTGTTTTTT	CASSFSLGSGHGELFF
TRBV14	TRBJ1-6	.	14	TRBD1	TGTGCCAGCAGCCAGGGACAGTACAATTCACCCCTCCACTTT	CASSQGQYNSPLHF
TRBV11-3	TRBJ2-3	.	15	.	TGTGCCAGCAGCCTGAGAGGAGGATGGGGAGATACGCAGTATTTT	CASSLRGGWGDTQYF
TRBV29-1	TRBJ2-5	.	13	.	TGCAGCGCCTTGGAAGGACTCATTGGGACCCAGTACTTC	CSALEGLIGTQYF
TRBV25-1	TRBJ2-3	.	13	.	TGTGCCAGCAGTGAATATAACGGGGATACGCAGTATTTT	CASSEYNGDTQYF
TRBV19	TRBJ1-2	.	15	.	TGTGCCAGTAGCCCCAAGGGCGAGGGCGGCTATGGCTACACCTTC	CASSPKGEGGYGYTF
TRBV10-3	TRBJ1-5	.	14	TRBD1	TGTGCCATATCGGGACAGGGGAACAATCAGCCCCAGCATTTT	CAISGQGNNQPQHF
TRBV7-2	TRBJ2-7	.	13	TRBD1	TGTGCCAGCGGTGGGACAGGGACTTACGAGCAGTACTTC	CASGGTGTYEQYF
TRBV9	TRBJ1-3	once	15	.	TGTGCCAGCAGCGTAGTCGCGGTGGCCGGAAACACCATATATTTT	CASSVVAVAGNTIYF
TRBV3-1/TRBV3-2	TRBJ1-5	.	13	.	TGTGCCAGCAGCGTAACAGTCAATCAGCCCCAGCATTTT	CASSVTVNQPQHF
TRBV5-6	TRBJ2-2	.	14	.	TGTGCCAGCAGCCCCCTCTTGGCCACCGGGGAGCTGTTTTTT	CASSPLLATGELFF
TRBV6-2/TRBV6-3	TRBJ1-5	.	17	TRBD1	TGTGCCAGCAGTTACCCAATGACAGGGGACGGCAATCAGCCCCAGCATTTT	CASSYPMTGDGNQPQHF
TRBV19	TRBJ1-1	.	12	.	TGTGCCAGTAGTATCGGACCAGGGTCGGCTTTCTTT	CASSIGPGSAFF
TRBV2	TRBJ2-2	.	16	.	TGTGCCAGCAGTGCCTGGACAAGAAGAGACACCGGGGAGCTGTTTTTT	CASSAWTRRDTGELFF
TRBV3-1/TRBV3-2	TRBJ1-1	.	14	.	TGTGCCAGCAGCCACATGGGAGGGGGCACTGAAGCTTTCTTT	CASSHMGGGTEAFF
TRBV28	TRBJ2-7	once	17	TRBD2	TGTGCCAGCAGTCCAGGGACTAGCGGGACTTACTCCTACGAGCAGTACTTC	CASSPGTSGTYSYEQYF
TRBV19	TRBJ1-1	.	12	.	TGTGCCAGTAGTCGAATCGGGACTGAAGCTTTCTTT	CASSRIGTEAFF
TRBV5-6	TRBJ2-2	once	15	TRBD2	TGTGCCAGCAGGCATCTCGTGGGAGGGACCGGGGAGCTGTTTTTT	CASRHLVGGTGELFF
TRBV27	TRBJ2-3	few	16	.	TGTGCCAGCAGTTCTCCCCCAGGGGCGGGCGCAGATACGCAGTATTTT	CASSSPPGAGADTQYF
TRBV7-8	TRBJ2-3	.	16	.	TGTGCCAGCAGGGCTTCGGGAGCGGCAAGAACAGATACGCAGTATTTT	CASRASGAARTDTQYF
TRBV29-1	TRBJ1-2	.	13	.	TGCAGCGCGGACGCGGCTCCCCACTATGGCTACACCTTC	CSADAAPHYGYTF
TRBV6-5	TRBJ2-5	.	15	.	TGTGCCAGCAGTTACTCGGGGACTCCCGGCGAGACCCAGTACTTC	CASSYSGTPGETQYF
TRBV7-8	TRBJ1-5	.	15	.	TGTGCCAGCACTACGGAGGGAGGACGCAATCAGCCCCAGCATTTT	CASTTEGGRNQPQHF
TRBV5-1	TRBJ1-3	.	15	.	TGCGCCAGCAGCCCGCAAGCCCTCTCTGGAAACACCATATATTTT	CASSPQALSGNTIYF
TRBV28	TRBJ2-1	.	16	TRBD2	TGTGCCAGCAGTTTGTGGACTAGCGGGGCCTACAATGAGCAGTTCTTC	CASSLWTSGAYNEQFF
TRBV12-3/TRBV12-4	TRBJ1-1	.	12	.	TGTGCCAGCAGTCATACAGGGACTGAAGCTTTCTTT	CASSHTGTEAFF
TRBV7-2	TRBJ2-2	.	15	TRBD2	TGTGCCAGCAGCCGCGGGGGTACAAACACCGGGGAGCTGTTTTTT	CASSRGGTNTGELFF
TRBV2	TRBJ1-4	.	14	.	TGTGCCAGCAGGGGGGGGGCCCGGAATGAAAAACTGTTTTTT	CASRGGARNEKLFF
TRBV5-4	TRBJ2-3	.	15	TRBD1	TGTGCCAGCAGCAAAGGACAGGGGGCGACAGATACGCAGTATTTT	CASSKGQGATDTQYF
TRBV11-3	TRBJ1-1	.	17	TRBD1	TGTGCCAGCAGCTTAGTCAGGGGGAGAGAAGCGAACACTGAAGCTTTCTTT	CASSLVRGREANTEAFF
TRBV29-1	TRBJ2-5	.	12	TRBD1	TGCAGCTTTGGACAGGGGCGAGAGACCCAGTACTTC	CSFGQGRETQYF
TRBV7-3	TRBJ2-6	.	14	.	TGTGCCAGCAGCTCTCCAGGTGGGGCCAACGTCCTGACTTTC	CASSSPGGANVLTF
TRBV7-8	TRBJ2-1	.	16	.	TGTGCCAGCAGCTTAGGTTTGCGGGACTCCTACAATGAGCAGTTCTTC	CASSLGLRDSYNEQFF
TRBV24-1	TRBJ2-1	.	16	.	TGTGCCACCAGTGATTTAGGCGCGGACACTAACAATGAGCAGTTCTTC	CATSDLGADTNNEQFF
TRBV27	TRBJ2-1	.	14	.	TGTGCCAGCAGTTTAAGTCAGTTCCGCAATGAGCAGTTCTTC	CASSLSQFRNEQFF
TRBV2	TRBJ2-1	.	16	TRBD2	TGTGCCAGCACTCTAGAGACTAGCGGGGTGTACAATGAGCAGTTCTTC	CASTLETSGVYNEQFF
TRBV5-4	TRBJ1-3	.	12	.	TGTGCCAGCACCGGGACTGGAAACACCATATATTTT	CASTGTGNTIYF
TRBV7-9	TRBJ1-2	.	13	.	TGTGCCAGCAGCCCCGGTGAGGTTGGCGGCTACACCTTC	CASSPGEVGGYTF
TRBV4-2	TRBJ2-2	.	16	TRBD2	TGTGCCAGCAGCCAAGTATTAGCGGGGAACACCGGGGAGCTGTTTTTT	CASSQVLAGNTGELFF
TRBV28	TRBJ1-2	.	12	.	TGTGCCAGCAGCCCCACATCAGGAGGCTACACCTTC	CASSPTSGGYTF
TRBV25-1	TRBJ1-2	once	13	.	TGTGCCAGCAGTGCCCGACACCGAAAGGACTACACCTTC	CASSARHRKDYTF
TRBV5-1	TRBJ2-3	.	16	TRBD2	TGCGCCAGCAGCTATAGTAGCGGGAGACAGACAGATACGCAGTATTTT	CASSYSSGRQTDTQYF
TRBV28	TRBJ1-6	.	16	TRBD1	TGTGCCAGCAGCTCCCAGGGGGGTTGGCGAAATTCACCCCTCCACTTT	CASSSQGGWRNSPLHF
TRBV11-3	TRBJ1-2	.	16	TRBD1	TGTGCCAGCAGCTTAGATGGGGGACAGGGGGCAGATGGCTACACCTTC	CASSLDGGQGADGYTF
TRBV6-2/TRBV6-3	TRBJ2-7	.	14	.	TGTGCCAGCAGTTACCCTCTACCTCCCTACGAGCAGTACTTC	CASSYPLPPYEQYF
TRBV7-2	TRBJ1-5	.	14	TRBD1	TGTGCCAGCAGTTCCACAGGGGGAAGGCAGCCCCAGCATTTT	CASSSTGGRQPQHF
TRBV6-1	TRBJ1-4	.	16	TRBD1	TGTGCCAGCAGTGCTACCTTCACAGGGGTTGGTGAAAAACTGTTTTTT	CASSATFTGVGEKLFF
TRBV29-1	TRBJ1-4	.	13	.	TGCAGCGCTAACGACAGATCGAATGAAAAACTGTTTTTT	CSANDRSNEKLFF
TRBV5-1	TRBJ1-5	once	15	.	TGCGCCAGCAGCCCCCAGACAGGTGACGGTCAGCCCCAGCATTTT	CASSPQTGDGQPQHF